Listed below are T cell receptor beta chains from one sample, sequenced in a study of T cells in narcolepsy. Data came from immunoSEQ multiplex PCR; TCRdb stores just in-frame clones and leaves some out. The sample gives about 31,000 clones, around four fifths of which show up once; 1.2% is in the top ten. The source material was CD45RA- memory CD4+ T cells from PBMCs. These receptors all come from a human donor with narcolepsy. CDR3s include the opening cysteine and the closing phenylalanine or tryptophan. A D gene is named only where the DNA matches it firmly. Rows give clone size only sometimes, using once, few, many, or a class for an expanded clone.

d_gene,j_gene,v_gene,abundance,CDR3nt,CDR3aa
-,TRBJ2-2,TRBV2,-,TGTGCCAGCACGACGGGATCGAACACCGGGGAGCTGTTTTTT,CASTTGSNTGELFF
-,TRBJ1-1,TRBV11-1,-,TGTGCCAGCAGCTTGGCACTAGACCATGAGGCTTTCTTT,CASSLALDHEAFF
TRBD1,TRBJ2-5,TRBV30,-,TGTGCCTGGATGCCTCCGGACAGGATACTGACAGAGACCCAGTACTTC,CAWMPPDRILTETQYF
TRBD2,TRBJ2-1,TRBV4-2,-,TGTGCCAGCAGCCAAGATTCGCTAGCGGGTGCGTACAATGAGCAGTTCTTC,CASSQDSLAGAYNEQFF
-,TRBJ2-3,TRBV20-1,-,TGCAGTGCGATCACTGGAGATACGCAGTATTTT,CSAITGDTQYF
-,TRBJ2-4,TRBV29-1,-,TGCAGCGTTGAAGATGGGGGGAGAGCCAAAAACATTCAGTACTTC,CSVEDGGRAKNIQYF
-,TRBJ1-6,TRBV30,-,TGTGCCTGGATGGGGAGTGGGAATTCACCCCTCCACTTT,CAWMGSGNSPLHF
TRBD2,TRBJ2-1,TRBV5-1,-,TGCGCCAGCAGCCCAGGACTAGTAGGGCAGTTCTTC,CASSPGLVGQFF
-,TRBJ1-3,TRBV19,-,TGTGCCAGTAGTCCGGCCAGAAGCTCTGGAAACACCATATATTTT,CASSPARSSGNTIYF
-,TRBJ1-5,TRBV14,once,TGTGCCAGCAGCCACCACCCACCTAGCAATCAGCCCCAGCATTTT,CASSHHPPSNQPQHF
TRBD2,TRBJ2-2,TRBV7-8,-,TGTGCCAGCAGCTTTTTAACTAGCGGTATCATTGGGGAGCTGTTTTTT,CASSFLTSGIIGELFF
-,TRBJ2-3,TRBV6-1,-,TGTGCCAGCAGTGAAGGGATATTGCTAAAAGCGCAGTATTTT,CASSEGILLKAQYF
-,TRBJ1-1,TRBV6-1,-,TGTGCCAGCCAGCCCTTCCGGGGATGGACTGAAGCTTTCTTT,CASQPFRGWTEAFF
TRBD2,TRBJ2-3,TRBV5-4,few,TGTGCCAGCAGCCAAGGGACTAGCGGGCTTTCAGATACGCAGTATTTT,CASSQGTSGLSDTQYF
TRBD1,TRBJ2-7,TRBV2,-,TGTGCCAGCGGGGTCCTAAGGACCCGGGACAGGTTGATGAGGAGGGTGAGTCGGGAGCAGTACTTC,CASGVLRTRDRLMRRVSREQYF
TRBD2,TRBJ2-1,TRBV4-2,-,TGTGCCAGCAGCCGAAACGGACTAGCGGGGGATTCCTACAATGAGCAGTTCTTC,CASSRNGLAGDSYNEQFF
TRBD2,TRBJ2-1,TRBV10-3,-,TGTGCCATCACCTCGACTAGCGGGAGACCCAATGAGCAGTTCTTC,CAITSTSGRPNEQFF
-,TRBJ2-5,TRBV6-1,-,TGTGCCAGCAGGAGAGGGGAGTGGGAGACCCAGTACTTC,CASRRGEWETQYF
-,TRBJ2-1,TRBV19,-,TGTGCCAGTAGTATGGGGGACGATACCGCAAATGAGCAGTTCTTC,CASSMGDDTANEQFF
-,TRBJ2-1,TRBV27,-,TGTGCCAGCAGTTTAGAAGTTCGGGCAGGTCGACCCAATGAGCAGTTCTTC,CASSLEVRAGRPNEQFF
TRBD1,TRBJ2-2,TRBV2,-,TGTGCCAGCAGATGGGACAGGGACACCGGGGAGCTGTTTTTT,CASRWDRDTGELFF
-,TRBJ1-4,TRBV6-5,few,TGTGCCAGCAGGAGACAGTTTGAATGGGATGAAAAACTGTTTTTT,CASRRQFEWDEKLFF
TRBD1,TRBJ2-7,TRBV18,-,TGTGCCAGCACCTGGGGACAGGGCGATACCTACGAGCAGTACTTC,CASTWGQGDTYEQYF
TRBD2,TRBJ2-1,TRBV11-3,-,TGTGCCAGCAGCTTAGGTATTGTAGCGGGAGGGGATCATGAGCAGTTCTTC,CASSLGIVAGGDHEQFF
-,TRBJ2-7,TRBV20-1,-,TGCAGTGCCCCCTTACGGGAGCGGCAGTACTTC,CSAPLRERQYF
-,TRBJ1-3,TRBV23-1,-,TGCGCCAGCAGTCAGCCCTGGACCGTGCGGGGAAACACCATATATTTT,CASSQPWTVRGNTIYF
TRBD2,TRBJ2-3,TRBV6-5,-,TGTGCCAGCAATAGCGGGACAAGCACAGATACGCAGTATTTT,CASNSGTSTDTQYF
-,TRBJ1-3,TRBV10-1,few,TGCGCCAGCAGAACGAGGGGTATTGGAAACACCATATATTTT,CASRTRGIGNTIYF
-,TRBJ1-3,TRBV14,few,TGTGCCAGCAGCCAGTGGGACACCATATATTTT,CASSQWDTIYF
TRBD2,TRBJ2-7,TRBV7-9,-,TGTGCCAGCAGCATAACTAGCGGGAGTCTGAACGAGCAGTACTTC,CASSITSGSLNEQYF
TRBD2,TRBJ2-3,TRBV7-9,-,TGTGCCAGCAGCTTAGGACTAGCCGTTGCAACCTCTCTAGATACGCAGTATTTT,CASSLGLAVATSLDTQYF